This is a list of T cell receptor beta chains from one sample in a study of chemoradiotherapy in HPV16-positive cancers. The method was immunoSEQ multiplex PCR; TCRdb's version includes in-frame clones alone and lacks a portion of them. The sample contains more than 10,000 clones, over 75% of which appear only once. Specimen: blood, collected from a patient who underwent chemoradiotherapy. The receptor source for this set is a human donor with HPV-associated anogenital cancer. CDR3s include the opening cysteine and the closing phenylalanine or tryptophan. Fields, in order: clone size, J gene, D gene, V gene, CDR3 DNA, CDR3 protein. A D gene is named only where the DNA matches it firmly. Clone sizes are given selectively: once, few, many, or a class where the clone is expanded.

. TRBJ1-5 . TRBV4-2 TGTGCCAGCAGCCGTTCAGGGCACACCTTACAGCCCCAGCATTTT CASSRSGHTLQPQHF
. TRBJ1-6 . TRBV7-2 TGTGCCAGCAGCTTAGGTCCGAATTCACCCCTCCACTTT CASSLGPNSPLHF
. TRBJ2-1 . TRBV4-3 TGCGCCAGCAGCCATAGTGGGAACAATGAGCAGTTCTTC CASSHSGNNEQFF
. TRBJ2-2 . TRBV9 TGTGCCAGCAATCGGGGCGGGGGCCCCGGGGAGCTGTTTTTT CASNRGGGPGELFF
. TRBJ1-6 . TRBV19 TGTGCCAGCCACGCGGGGGGAGCTTATAATTCACCCCTCCACTTT CASHAGGAYNSPLHF
. TRBJ1-2 . TRBV2 TGTGCCAGCAGTTTTAACTATGGCTACACCTTC CASSFNYGYTF
once TRBJ2-1 TRBD1 TRBV5-1 TGCGCCAGCAGCCGGGGACAGGAGTACAATGAGCAGTTCTTC CASSRGQEYNEQFF
. TRBJ2-1 . TRBV4-1 TGCGCCAGCAGCCAAGGGGACTCGGAGATCAATGAGCAGTTCTTC CASSQGDSEINEQFF
once TRBJ1-4 TRBD1 TRBV6-6 TGTGCCAGCAGTTCAGCAACAGGGGTAGAAAAACTGTTTTTT CASSSATGVEKLFF
. TRBJ2-6 . TRBV6-4 TGTGCCAGCACCCGGAGGCCTCTCGGAGGGCCGCACTCTGGGGCCAACGTCCTGACTTTC CASTRRPLGGPHSGANVLTF
. TRBJ1-6 . TRBV27 TGTGCCAGCAGCCCTGGACAGAACAATTCACCCCTCCACTTT CASSPGQNNSPLHF
once TRBJ2-1 TRBD2 TRBV15 TGTGCCACCACCCAGGGCGGGGGGCGGGATGAGCAGTTCTTC CATTQGGGRDEQFF
. TRBJ1-3 . TRBV18 TGTGCCAGCTCACCAGGCGTAGGGCCTAGTTCTGGAAACACCATATATTTT CASSPGVGPSSGNTIYF
. TRBJ1-6 . TRBV25-1 TGTGCCAGCTTGGCAAATTATAATTCACCCCTCCACTTT CASLANYNSPLHF
. TRBJ2-7 TRBD1 TRBV7-2 TGTGCCAGCAGCCAGAACAGGGGGCTAGCCTACGAGCAGTACTTC CASSQNRGLAYEQYF
. TRBJ2-1 TRBD2 TRBV6-5 TGTGCCAGCAGTTACTCCCTTTTGCCGGGGGGTGAGCAGTTCTTC CASSYSLLPGGEQFF
. TRBJ1-1 TRBD1 TRBV7-7 TGTGCTAGCAGCCGCCTGGACAGGGCTGCGACTGAAGCTTTCTTT CASSRLDRAATEAFF
few TRBJ2-3 . TRBV20-1 TGCAGTGTCCAGATACGAGATACGCAGTATTTT CSVQIRDTQYF
. TRBJ2-1 TRBD1 TRBV18 TGTGCCAGCTCACCTGGACAGGGGAACAATGAGCAGTTCTTC CASSPGQGNNEQFF